This paragraph covers one T cell receptor (beta chain) sequence. Its specificity is not known. Study-wide points: The larger-cohort validation was restricted to a single TCR beta V-J rearrangement rather than whole repertoires. The TCR gene usage of tumor memory CD4+ T cells clustered together with blood and lymph node memory CD4+ cells and with lymph node naive CD4+ cells.

After constant-region reverse-primer amplification, full-length variable regions underwent semi-nested PCR with Nested Universal Primer A. MiXCR, run by TCRdb on the 5' RACE reads, gives a single entry per CDR3 protein. The sample records fewer than 50,000 distinct CDR3 sequences, about a fifth being singletons. The sorted Tregs were CD4+CD25+CD127-/low cells. This TCR derives from a female donor with breast cancer. The specimen was Tregs sorted from a lymph node.

This CDR3 reads CASSENPHSSGRAREQFF. The CDR3 DNA reads TGTGCCAGCAGCGAAAACCCACATTCTAGCGGGAGGGCCAGAGAGCAGTTCTTC. The chain employs TRBV7-3 and TRBJ2-1; 12 bases map to TRBD2. CDR1 SGHTA and CDR2 FQGTGA come from the germline V gene. V shed 5 bases, J shed 10 bases, and the junction held 18 bases outside the gene matches. This CDR3 is built from 18 residues.